The source of this T cell receptor beta chain is a study of identical twins. The study, taken as a whole, reports: It was possible that invariant MAIT and iNKT cells partly confounded the zero-insertion analyses. Out-of-frame TCR alpha sharing observed in monozygotic twins exceeded model estimates.

CDR1 and CDR2 (germline): MNHNY, SVGAGI (reference sequence). J lost 10 bases, V lost 5 bases, and 8 bases had no gene match. The CDR3 spans 13 residues. Turning to this clonotype: The antigen remains undetermined.

After template switching added a universal primer site, the resulting cDNA carried unique molecular identifiers. TCRdb redid the calling of the 5' RACE reads with MiXCR, one entry per CDR3 protein. Found here are about 100,000 distinct CDR3 sequences, roughly 6% of them singletons; the top ten hold over 9.5%. This chain connects TRBV6-6 to TRBJ2-1, with 7 bases that match TRBD1. The material sequenced was memory T cells sorted from blood. This sequence originates from a woman in her fifties or sixties in good health. The CDR3 loop reads CASSRGQPSEQFF. The CDR3 DNA follows: TGTGCCAGCAGTCGGGGACAGCCTAGCGAGCAGTTCTTC.